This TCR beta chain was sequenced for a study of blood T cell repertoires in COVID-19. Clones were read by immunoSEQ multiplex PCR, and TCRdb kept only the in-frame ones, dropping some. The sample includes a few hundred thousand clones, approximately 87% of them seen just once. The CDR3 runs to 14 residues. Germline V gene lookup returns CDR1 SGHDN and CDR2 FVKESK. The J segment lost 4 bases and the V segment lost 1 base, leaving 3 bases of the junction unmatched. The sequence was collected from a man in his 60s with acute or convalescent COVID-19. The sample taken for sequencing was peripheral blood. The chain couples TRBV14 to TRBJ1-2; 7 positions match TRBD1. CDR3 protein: CASSQGTGPYGYTF. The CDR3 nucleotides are TGTGCCAGCAGCCAAGGGACAGGTCCCTATGGCTACACCTTC.